The 18 T cell receptor beta chains reported below all come from one sample, sequenced in a study of T cell responses to AZD1222 COVID-19 vaccine. The data were produced by immunoSEQ multiplex PCR, yet TCRdb's version contains in-frame clones alone and is incomplete. The data show 90,000 to 120,000 clones, with 70% to 90% seen just once and approximately 4.8% held by the top ten. The sample consisted of peripheral blood, taken 28 days after the second AZD1222 dose. The receptors derive from an adult who received the AZD1222 COVID-19 vaccine.

V is TRBV7-6 and J is TRBJ2-1; a possible D gene is TRBD2 (6 bases). The CDR3 spans 15 residues. The V end lost 5 bases, the J end lost 4 bases, and 15 bases lay between the germline ends. Germline loops: CDR1 SGHVS, CDR2 FNYEAQ. The CDR3 DNA reads TGTGCCAGCAGCCACCGGGACTTATCGTACAATGAGCAGTTCTTC. Residues: CASSHRDLSYNEQFF.

The chain has TRBV6-2 or TRBV6-3 and TRBJ1-2; 7 bases align to TRBD1. The junction had 12 bases not matched to a gene; V was cut back by 2 bases and J by 3 bases. This CDR3 has 17 residues. CDR1 MNHEY and CDR2 SVGEGT come from the germline V gene. The CDR3 DNA sequence: TGTGCCAGCAGTTACCGGACGACAGGGAGTAGGGACTATGGCTACACCTTC. This translates into CASSYRTTGSRDYGYTF.

The chain couples TRBV5-1 to TRBJ1-2; D is possibly TRBD1 (6 bases). Germline CDR1 and CDR2: SGHRS and YFSETQ. The V end was cut by 1 base, the J end by 8 bases, with 12 bases between. The CDR3 sequence is 13 residues long. The CDR3 region is CASSLKPGEGYTF. The CDR3 DNA reads TGCGCCAGCAGCTTGAAGCCAGGGGAAGGCTACACCTTC.

In regard to this clone: The same CDR3 also results from other DNA sequences found in this sample. V usage is TRBV4-1 and J usage is TRBJ2-1; no reliable D call. V dropped 0 bases and J dropped 0 bases, with 6 bases sitting between them. The CDR3 runs 15 residues. CDR1 and CDR2 (germline): MGHRA, YSYEKL. CDR3 loop: CASSQDRSSYNEQFF. The DNA for the CDR3 is TGCGCCAGCAGCCAAGACAGAAGCTCCTACAATGAGCAGTTCTTC.

The rearrangement uses TRBV25-1 and TRBJ2-1; the match to TRBD2 covers 9 bases. The CDR3 has 17 amino acids. V gave up 3 bases and J gave up 0 bases; unmatched junction bases: 6. Per germline, CDR1 MGHDK and CDR2 SYGVNS. This chain's CDR3 is CASSETSGASSYNEQFF. Here the CDR3 DNA reads TGTGCCAGCAGTGAGACTAGCGGAGCCAGCTCCTACAATGAGCAGTTCTTC.

The chain combines TRBV5-1 with TRBJ2-7; D gene unclear. The germline V and J ends were trimmed by 2 bases and 2 bases, with 8 bases remaining between them. The CDR3 extends over 13 amino acids. Germline CDR1 SGHRS, CDR2 YFSETQ. The CDR3 region has the DNA TGCGCCAGCAGCTTAGGGATTCCCTACGAGCAGTACTTC. Its protein is CASSLGIPYEQYF.

This clone was seen more than once but under ten times. J is TRBJ1-1 and V is TRBV6-5; D not certain. V gave up 6 bases and J gave up 7 bases, with 15 bases separating them. The CDR3 sequence is 13 residues long. CDR1 is MNHEY, CDR2 SVGAGI, per germline. Here the CDR3 DNA reads TGTGCCAGCAGGGGAGGGTGGATTAGTGAAGCTTTCTTT. Its translation: CASRGGWISEAFF.

V is TRBV30 and J is TRBJ1-1; no firm D call. Trimming stripped 2 bases from V and 6 bases from J, with 13 bases between. The CDR3 is 13 residues long. From germline, CDR1 is GTSNPN and CDR2 SVGIG (reference sequence). This CDR3 reads CAWSPNAWAEAFF. CDR3 in DNA: TGTGCCTGGAGTCCCAACGCCTGGGCTGAAGCTTTCTTT.

The V and J genes are TRBV4-1 and TRBJ2-7; D not resolved. Trimming removed 1 base at V and 7 bases at J, with 17 bases between. The CDR3 has 15 amino acids. Germline V gives CDR1 MGHRA, CDR2 YSYEKL. The CDR3 DNA reads TGCGCCAGCAGCCAAGCCGGACCCCTGCTTTTAGAGCAGTACTTC. Amino acids: CASSQAGPLLLEQYF.

V usage is TRBV5-1 and J usage is TRBJ1-5; the D gene is possibly TRBD1 (5 bases). The CDR3 has 13 residues. From germline, CDR1 is SGHRS and CDR2 YFSETQ. The V end lost 2 bases, the J end lost 11 bases, and 14 bases lay between the germline ends. CDR3 residues: CASSLGGEGAQHF. The CDR3 DNA follows: TGCGCCAGCAGCTTAGGAGGGGAAGGGGCCCAGCATTTT.

The chain employs TRBV6-1 and TRBJ1-5; unclear D gene. The length of the CDR3 is 17 residues. Trimming left V 2 bases short and J 0 bases short, with 14 bases between. Germline lookup yields CDR1 MNHNS and CDR2 SASEGT. The CDR3 protein is CASSEFPGGSSNQPQHF. The DNA for the CDR3 is TGTGCCAGCAGTGAATTTCCAGGCGGCTCTAGCAATCAGCCCCAGCATTTT.

The chain combines TRBV5-4 with TRBJ2-7; D is unresolved. The CDR3 is 16 residues long. V was trimmed by 0 bases and J by 3 bases, leaving 16 bases between them. Germline assignment: CDR1 SGHNT and CDR2 YYREEE (reference sequence). CDR3 amino acids: CASSLAGQSRLYEQYF. The CDR3 nucleotides read TGTGCCAGCAGCTTGGCCGGGCAAAGTAGACTCTACGAGCAGTACTTC.

The V call is TRBV4-3, the J call TRBJ1-2; D not certain. This CDR3 contains 14 residues. Germline V gives CDR1 LGHNA, CDR2 YSLEER. The germline V and J ends were trimmed by 1 base and 4 bases, with 10 bases remaining between them. CDR3 DNA: TGCGCCAGCAGCCAAGCCCAGGCAGGCTATGGCTACACCTTC. Protein sequence: CASSQAQAGYGYTF.

The chain is built from TRBV6-5 and TRBJ2-1; a weak D match, TRBD2 (6 bases). Germline-derived CDR1 and CDR2 are MNHEY and SVGAGI. The CDR3 runs to 12 residues. Trimming left V 6 bases short and J 8 bases short, with 11 bases between. The CDR3 DNA is TGTGCCAGCAGCAGACTAGAGGATGAGCAGTTCTTC. Translating it yields CASSRLEDEQFF.

The V gene is TRBV11-2, the J gene TRBJ2-2, with a weak D call TRBD1 (6 bases). Trimming pared 5 bases from V and 5 bases from J, leaving 18 bases between. The CDR3 spans 16 residues. From germline, CDR1 is SGHAT and CDR2 FQNNGV. CDR3 bases: TGTGCCAGCAGCCCTATTCTGGGGGCTAGGACCGGGGAGCTGTTTTTT. Protein sequence: CASSPILGARTGELFF.

Comment on this clone: Different DNA sequences within this sample yield the same CDR3. This chain connects TRBV19 to TRBJ2-5; D is undetermined. This CDR3 region has 13 residues. V gave up 1 base and J gave up 4 bases, with 7 bases separating them. Germline V lookup: CDR1 LNHDA, CDR2 SQIVND (reference sequence). CDR3 nucleotide sequence: TGTGCCAGTAGTATAGGCAGGATAGAGACCCAGTACTTC. It is translated as CASSIGRIETQYF.

This clone was picked up a small number of times. V is TRBV29-1 and J is TRBJ1-1; D unclear. CDR1 and CDR2 (germline): SQVTM, ANQGSEA. V lost 5 bases and J 6 bases, leaving 13 bases between the germline ends. This CDR3 is built from 12 residues. This CDR3 reads CSVSEAVAEAFF. The CDR3 region has the DNA TGCAGCGTTTCTGAGGCGGTCGCTGAAGCTTTCTTT.

Written as DNA, the CDR3 is TGTGCCAGCAGCTTGGGTAACAGACATCTCTCTGGAAACACCATATATTTT. Translation: CASSLGNRHLSGNTIYF. The chain couples TRBV7-9 to TRBJ1-3; D ambiguous. The germline gives CDR1 SEHNR, CDR2 FQNEAQ (reference sequence). This CDR3 has 17 residues. With 3 bases removed from V and 0 bases from J, the gap between germline ends came to 15 bases.